A single TCR beta chain is shown here with its context. This specimen comes from a study of technical replicates of blood from a handful of donors. The protocol was immunoSEQ multiplex PCR, while the TCRdb copy is restricted to in-frame clones and leaves out a portion. The sample has roughly 79,000 clones; 90% to 97% are singletons. The CDR3 has 13 amino acids. In germline, CDR1 is SGHNT, CDR2 YENEEA. Trimming took 3 bases from V and 1 from J, leaving 7 bases between them. The receptor was isolated from a human donor in good health. The material sequenced was T cells isolated from PBMCs. The chain recombines TRBV11-3 with TRBJ2-7; D ambiguous. CDR3 bases: TGTGCCAGCAGCTTTGGAGCATCCTACGAGCAGTACTTC. Residues: CASSFGASYEQYF.